The present entry profiles one T cell receptor (beta chain) with its context. The data derive from a study of T cell changes during pregnancy in multiple sclerosis. TCRdb's table, derived via immunoSEQ multiplex PCR, lists solely in-frame clones and lacks some. Here the sample spans about 20,000 clones, 88% being singletons. Germline loops: CDR1 SEHNR, CDR2 FQNEAQ (reference sequence). V lost 5 bases and J lost 3; bases outside the gene matches: 7. This CDR3 is built from 15 residues. J is TRBJ2-1 and V is TRBV7-9; 7 bases fit TRBD2. The sample in question was CD8+ T cells from peripheral blood mononuclear cells, obtained after pregnancy. The TCR originated in a female donor in good health, enrolled as a control in a pregnancy study. CDR3 region: CASSVPGTNYNEQFF. The DNA of the CDR3 is TGTGCCAGCAGCGTACCCGGGACTAACTACAATGAGCAGTTCTTC.